A single sample gave rise to the 4 T cell receptor beta chains below, sequenced in a study of OX40 agonist ivuxolimab in advanced cancers. Some clones are missing from TCRdb's copy, which holds only in-frame ones; the method was immunoSEQ multiplex PCR. The table has some 80,000 clones, around 90% seen once. The sequenced sample was CD4+ or CD8+ T cells sorted from blood, obtained in a trial of the OX40 agonist ivuxolimab. These TCRs come from an adult with an advanced solid tumor such as melanoma, head and neck, liver or kidney cancer.

The chain has TRBV6-5 and TRBJ2-2, with D unresolved. The CDR3 totals 13 residues. Trimming shortened V by 4 bases and J by 6 bases, and 9 bases separated the two germline ends. In germline, CDR1 is MNHEY, CDR2 SVGAGI. CDR3 in DNA: TGTGCCAGCAGTTCCGTTGGGGCCGGGGAGCTGTTTTTT. Translation gives CASSSVGAGELFF.

The count of this clone is one. The chain recombines TRBV2 with TRBJ1-1, with D possibly TRBD1 on 6 matching bases. There are 14 residues in the CDR3. Trimming cost V 5 bases and J 6 bases, with 16 bases left between them. Germline V gene data show CDR1 as SNHLY and CDR2 as FYNNEI. CDR3 in amino acids: CASSPTAKGAEAFF. The CDR3 nucleotides read TGTGCCAGCAGTCCAACTGCAAAGGGGGCTGAAGCTTTCTTT.

In DNA form, the CDR3 reads TGTGCCAGCAGCTTTGGGGGCCTCTACGAGCAGTACTTC. Protein product: CASSFGGLYEQYF. The rearrangement links TRBV11-2 to TRBJ2-7, with a possible D match to TRBD1 (6 bases). Germline V lookup: CDR1 SGHAT, CDR2 FQNNGV. The length of the CDR3 is 13 residues. V was shortened by 3 bases and J by 3 bases, with 9 bases between the two germline ends.

CDR3 coding DNA: TGTGCCAGTAGTGGGAGGGTTAAGAGTGGCTACACCTTC. Its translation is CASSGRVKSGYTF. The chain is built from TRBV19 and TRBJ1-2; D is unresolved. This CDR3 is 13 amino acids long. Germline CDR1 LNHDA, CDR2 SQIVND (reference sequence). V lost 5 bases, J lost 7 bases, and 14 bases lay in between.